This TCR beta chain emerged from a study of T cell changes during pregnancy in multiple sclerosis (dated by TCRdb to the late 2010s). Looking at the study overall: Changes in the T cell repertoire over the course of pregnancy were examined in this study in women with multiple sclerosis.

Inclusive of the bounding cysteine and phenylalanine, the CDR3 is 15 residues long. Only CDR3 DNA remains: 45 bases, in frame from the first base. V loses 7 bases of germline sequence and J loses 3 bases, and the interval between the two ends is 16 bases. CDR1 MDHEN and CDR2 SYDVKM are derived from the germline V gene. Regarding this clone: Which antigen it targets is not known. There are no base qualities to consult, and no much larger clone falls within one base.

Libraries were built with the immunoSEQ multiplex PCR assay. TCRdb limited this immuneACCESS table to in-frame rearrangements with V and J called. A share of clones is missing; checked studies link under half to unresolved V genes, and the rest is unexplained. The table for this sample lists about 35,000 clones; 80% to 95% of them were counted only once. The ten largest account for 0.35% to 0.45% of the sample. The V and J segments used are TRBV28 and TRBJ1-5; a tentative D match to TRBD1 spans 6 bases. The specimen comprised CD4+ T cells from peripheral blood mononuclear cells, sampled in the third trimester of pregnancy. The origin of this receptor is a female donor in good health, enrolled as a control in a pregnancy study. The CDR3 protein is CASILTQGVNQPQHF. Read as DNA, the sequence is TGTGCCAGCATCCTTACACAGGGAGTCAATCAGCCCCAGCATTTT.